This T cell receptor (beta chain) was identified in a study of OX40 agonist ivuxolimab in advanced cancers. Turning to the overall study: The costimulatory receptor OX40 (CD134) was targeted by ivuxolimab, a fully human IgG2 agonistic monoclonal antibody. Intravenous ivuxolimab was administered to patients every 2 weeks at six dose levels: 0.01, 0.1, 0.3, 1.5, 3 and 10 mg/kg. Among the roughly 52 dose-escalation patients, about 19 had hepatocellular carcinoma, 15 melanoma, 9 renal cell carcinoma and 9 head and neck cancer. The dose-escalation cohort was about 83% male with a mean age of about 54 years, ranging from roughly 20 to 80. Patients were allowed to have had prior anti-PD-1, anti-PD-L1 or anti-CTLA-4 therapy, and about 40% of the dose-escalation patients had been treated with checkpoint inhibitors. Three dose-escalation patients achieved partial responses, one with hepatocellular carcinoma and two with cutaneous melanoma. The purpose of peripheral TCRbeta sequencing was to test whether ivuxolimab changed TCR sequence diversity and led to clonal T-cell expansion. The paper reports the monotherapy dose-escalation portion (N of about 47 patients) of the phase I ivuxolimab trial.

The trial excluded patients who had a history of autoimmune disease or were on systemic immunosuppression. Peripheral blood for TCR sequencing was collected from all dose cohorts at baseline, on cycle 4 day 1, and on cycle 7 day 1. The samples were taken from a phase I, first-in-human, multicenter, open-label dose-escalation trial of ivuxolimab. The trial enrolled adults with locally advanced or metastatic head and neck squamous cell, hepatocellular, melanoma or renal cell carcinoma. Before TCR sequencing, CD4+ and CD8+ T cells were separately sorted from peripheral blood. Germline trimming: 0 bases from V, 1 base from J; junction bases outside gene matches: 5. Sequences SGHRS (CDR1) and YFSETQ (CDR2) are obtained from the germline V gene. From cysteine to phenylalanine, the CDR3 is 16 amino acids long. Of the read, only the CDR3 DNA is kept; its 48 bases are in frame from base 1. To sequence the TCRbeta CDR3 region, genomic DNA was isolated from the sorted cells. TCRbeta CDR3 regions were sequenced using the immunoSEQ Assay. Entries here come from immuneACCESS through TCRdb and include only in-frame sequences with V and J called. Some clones fail to appear in such tables; in the studies checked, an unresolved V gene covers under half of the shortfall, and the cause of the remainder is unknown. The sample table lists roughly 48,000 clones, approximately 84% of them with a count of one. The leading ten clones occupy roughly 9.9% of the sample.

The research as a whole found: Low levels of normalized T-cell clonal expansion were also seen in some patients who did not respond. Clonal expansion of both CD4+ and CD8+ blood T cells was observed from baseline to week 6 at doses 0.1 to 3.0 mg/kg. On average, CD8+ T cells showed more expanded clones than CD4+ T cells after ivuxolimab. Antigen specificity was not determined for the clonally expanded peripheral T cells. In the 0.1-3.0 mg/kg groups, partial responders were among the patients with the lowest normalized peripheral clonal expansion, particularly in CD8+ T cells.

Remarks on this clone: Its specific antigen is unknown. No clone much larger than this one lies a single base away; base qualities are absent.

The clonotype comes from an adult with an advanced solid tumor such as melanoma, head and neck, liver or kidney cancer. The V and J segments used are TRBV5-1 and TRBJ1-1, and TRBD1 matches 8 of the central bases. The specimen comprised CD4+ or CD8+ T cells sorted from blood, sampled in a trial of the OX40 agonist ivuxolimab. The DNA sequence follows: TGCGCCAGCAGCTTGGTGACAGGGGTTGGGAACACTGAAGCTTTCTTT. Its protein reads: CASSLVTGVGNTEAFF.